These 9 T cell receptor beta chains originate from one sample sequenced in a study of blood T cell repertoires in COVID-19. Data came from immunoSEQ multiplex PCR; TCRdb stores just in-frame clones and leaves some out. Of 200,000 to 250,000 clones listed, 65% to 90% are singletons. Sequencing used peripheral blood. Receptor source: a woman between 70 and 85 years old with COVID-19, enrolled during active disease.

The chain joins TRBV6-2 or TRBV6-3 to TRBJ1-2; 7 bases agree with TRBD1. The CDR3 consists of 14 residues. The germline V gene encodes CDR1 MNHEY and CDR2 SVGEGT. Germline trimming cut 4 bases from V and 4 bases from J; bases unmatched to any gene: 6. The CDR3 coding sequence is TGTGCCAGCAGTTCAGGGGGGCAGAGCTATGGCTACACCTTC. Protein product: CASSSGGQSYGYTF.

The CDR3 sequence is CASSDPMTGEAFF. CDR3 bases: TGTGCCAGCAGTGATCCGATGACAGGTGAGGCTTTCTTT. The gene calls are TRBV25-1 and TRBJ1-1, with a possible D match to TRBD1 (6 bases). Trimming shortened V by 3 bases and J by 11 bases, and 16 bases separated the two germline ends. This CDR3 spans 13 amino acids. The germline CDR1 and CDR2 sequences are MGHDK and SYGVNS.

This clone has only a few counts. The chain carries TRBV27 and TRBJ1-5; possible D gene TRBD1, 5 bases. The germline V gene encodes CDR1 MNHEY and CDR2 SMNVEV (reference sequence). Trimming stripped 8 bases from V and 5 bases from J, with 13 bases between. This CDR3 is built from 13 residues. The CDR3 DNA is TGTGCCAGCTCAAAAGGGGTCGATCAGCCCCAGCATTTT. The encoded protein is CASSKGVDQPQHF.

The chain is built from TRBV6-5 and TRBJ1-4; D unresolved. The CDR3 totals 14 residues. The germline gives CDR1 MNHEY, CDR2 SVGAGI. With 3 bases removed from V and 7 bases from J, the gap between germline ends came to 12 bases. CDR3 coding DNA: TGTGCCAGCAGTTATTCGGGTGAGGGTGAAAAACTGTTTTTT. Its protein product is CASSYSGEGEKLFF.

This sequence joins TRBV29-1 and TRBJ1-2; tentative D call: TRBD1 (6 bases). There are 13 residues in the CDR3. Trimming left V 4 bases short and J 0 bases short, with 9 bases between. Germline lookup yields CDR1 SQVTM and CDR2 ANQGSEA. The chain's CDR3 is CSVGDTSNYGYTF. CDR3 sequence (DNA): TGCAGCGTTGGGGACACCTCTAACTATGGCTACACCTTC.

The rearrangement uses TRBV10-3 and TRBJ1-1; weak D call: TRBD1 (5 bases). The CDR3 length is 15 residues. V lost 3 bases and J lost 1, with 12 bases in between. The germline V gene encodes CDR1 ENHRY and CDR2 SYGVKD. CDR3 residues: CAISEGAQGNTEAFF. DNA of the CDR3: TGTGCCATCAGTGAAGGGGCTCAGGGGAACACTGAAGCTTTCTTT.

The V and J genes are TRBV7-2 and TRBJ2-2; TRBD2 matches at 11 bases. The V gene end was trimmed by 5 bases and the J gene end by 5 bases; junction bases not matched to a gene: 7. Per germline, CDR1 SGHTA and CDR2 FQGNSA. The CDR3 is made up of 16 amino acids. CDR3 bases: TGTGCCAGCAGCCCCATAGCGGGGGGGCGTACCGGGGAGCTGTTTTTT. It codes for CASSPIAGGRTGELFF.

V usage is TRBV5-4 and J usage is TRBJ1-2; a weak D match, TRBD1 (6 bases). V lost 4 bases to trimming and J lost 7 bases, with 26 bases between them. The CDR3 contains 17 residues. Germline CDR1 is SGHNT and CDR2 is YYREEE (reference sequence). The CDR3 DNA sequence: TGTGCCAGCAGCCCCACGCAAACCGGGACAACTACGGGTGGCTACACCTTC. Protein product: CASSPTQTGTTTGGYTF.

The V gene is TRBV19, the J gene TRBJ1-5, with a tentative D call TRBD1 (5 bases). CDR1 is LNHDA, CDR2 SQIVND, per germline (reference sequence). Trimming stripped 5 bases from V and 2 bases from J, with 13 bases between. The CDR3 is 15 amino acids. In nucleotides, the CDR3 is TGTGCCAGTAGTTTCCAGGGTTTGGGCAATCAGCCCCAGCATTTT. Translating it yields CASSFQGLGNQPQHF.